These 26 T cell receptor beta chains originate from one sample sequenced in a study of control samples from healthy donors and cancer patients. Sequenced by immunoSEQ multiplex PCR; TCRdb stores in-frame clones only, minus some. The sample carries 50,000 or so clones, 88% recorded once. The sequencing input was blood. These receptors all come from a man aged 50-60 years in good health.

This clone was detected a few times. The chain joins TRBV27 to TRBJ2-3, with 11 bases identical to TRBD1. The CDR3 sequence is 17 residues long. V lost 5 bases and J lost 2; bases outside the gene matches: 9. Germline CDR1 reads MNHEY; CDR2 reads SMNVEV (reference sequence). The CDR3: CASSPRGTGGPTDTQYF. The CDR3 DNA sequence: TGTGCCAGCAGTCCCCGGGGGACAGGGGGTCCCACAGATACGCAGTATTTT.

The chain combines TRBV7-6 with TRBJ2-6, with 7 positions matching TRBD2. This CDR3 region has 20 residues. Unmatched junction bases numbered 13, after V lost 1 base and J lost 1 base. Germline values: CDR1 SGHVS, CDR2 FNYEAQ. The chain's CDR3 is CASSLGVGRANRSGANVLTF. DNA for the CDR3: TGTGCCAGCAGCTTAGGGGTGGGGAGGGCTAATAGATCTGGGGCCAACGTCCTGACTTTC.

The chain links TRBV29-1 to TRBJ2-2; 8 bases match TRBD2. V dropped 1 base and J dropped 2; count of bases not matched to a gene: 3. This CDR3 is built from 15 residues. Per germline, CDR1 SQVTM and CDR2 ANQGSEA. The CDR3 DNA is TGCAGCGTTGAAGGGACTAGCTCTAACACCGGGGAGCTGTTTTTT. Its protein product is CSVEGTSSNTGELFF.

This clone was observed a few times. The gene calls are TRBV19 and TRBJ1-2; 9 nucleotides align to TRBD1. CDR3 size: 15 residues. The junction had 9 bases not matched to a gene; V was cut back by 6 bases and J by 4 bases. The germline gives CDR1 LNHDA, CDR2 SQIVND (reference sequence). The CDR3 nucleotides read TGTGCCAGTAGACGCTTAACAGGGGGCCTCTATGGCTACACCTTC. Its translation: CASRRLTGGLYGYTF. Drawing the rest from reference TRBV19 and TRBJ1-2, the complete variable domain is DGGITQSPKYLFRKEGQNVTLSCEQNLNHDAMYWYRQDPGQGLRLIYYSQIVNDFQKGDIAEGYSVSREKKESFPLTVTSAQKNPTAFYLCASRRLTGGLYGYTFGSGTRLTVV.

This chain links TRBV7-3 with TRBJ2-5; D might be TRBD2 (7 bases). V lost 4 bases and J 1 base, leaving 19 bases between the germline ends. The CDR3 consists of 17 residues. CDR1 is SGHTA, CDR2 FQGTGA, per germline. The CDR3 region is CASSSPSYAGAQETQYF. The CDR3 DNA reads TGTGCCAGCAGCTCCCCTAGTTATGCGGGGGCCCAAGAGACCCAGTACTTC.

The rearrangement joins TRBV6-5 to TRBJ1-5; D not certain. V shed 2 bases and J shed 3 bases, with 5 bases lying between them. Germline V CDR1 and CDR2: MNHEY, SVGAGI. This CDR3 region has 13 residues. The CDR3 nucleotides are TGTGCCAGCAGTTACGACACCAATCAGCCCCAGCATTTT. Translating gives CASSYDTNQPQHF.

This rearrangement joins TRBV18 to TRBJ2-7, with D unclear. Looked up from germline, CDR1 is KGHSH and CDR2 is LQKENI. CDR3 length equals 13 residues. Trimming removed 0 bases at V and 3 bases at J, with 6 bases between. The CDR3 nucleotides read TGTGCCAGCTCACCACCGAGTGTCTACGAGCAGTACTTC. Amino acid sequence: CASSPPSVYEQYF.

This clone has just one count. The V gene is TRBV28, the J gene TRBJ2-1, with 12 bases fitting TRBD2. Looked up from germline, CDR1 is MDHEN and CDR2 is SYDVKM. The CDR3 extends over 15 amino acids. V lost 6 bases and J lost 6; bases outside the gene matches: 6. The CDR3 protein is CASRFGLAGSNEQFF. Written as DNA, the CDR3 is TGTGCCAGCAGATTTGGACTAGCGGGGTCCAATGAGCAGTTCTTC.

The rearrangement uses TRBV12-3 or TRBV12-4 and TRBJ1-4; no clear D gene. Between the trimmed V and J ends, which lost 6 bases and 5 bases, there was a span of 10 bases. The length of the CDR3 is 13 residues. In DNA form, the CDR3 reads TGTGCCAGCAGCCCTCGGGAAAATGAAAAACTGTTTTTT. Translation: CASSPRENEKLFF.

The CDR3 spells CASNGRGGMNTGELFF. The CDR3 bases are TGTGCCAGTAACGGAAGGGGTGGAATGAACACCGGGGAGCTGTTTTTT. The chain couples TRBV6-6 to TRBJ2-2; D perhaps matches TRBD1 (5 bases). From germline, CDR1 is MNHNY and CDR2 SVGAGI (reference sequence). This CDR3 region has 16 residues. The V end was cut by 9 bases, the J end by 1 base, with 18 bases between.

The chain combines TRBV5-1 with TRBJ2-3; D call uncertain. The CDR3 length is 14 residues. Looked up from germline, CDR1 is SGHRS and CDR2 is YFSETQ. V shed 1 base and J shed 6 bases, with 12 bases lying between them. This CDR3 reads CASSLWVDTDTQYF. The CDR3 coding sequence is TGCGCCAGCAGCTTGTGGGTCGACACGGATACGCAGTATTTT.

The rearrangement joins TRBV7-9 to TRBJ2-5, with 7 positions matching TRBD1. The length of the CDR3 is 16 residues. V shed 6 bases, J shed 0 bases, and the junction held 10 bases outside the gene matches. CDR1 is SEHNR, CDR2 FQNEAQ, per germline (reference sequence). CDR3 in amino acids: CASRGTRDRNQETQYF. DNA for the CDR3: TGTGCCAGCAGGGGAACGAGGGACAGAAACCAAGAGACCCAGTACTTC.

V usage is TRBV2 and J usage is TRBJ2-5, with D possibly TRBD2 on 6 matching bases. Germline CDR1 reads SNHLY; CDR2 reads FYNNEI. The CDR3 is 16 amino acids. The V end was cut by 0 bases, the J end by 0 bases, with 11 bases between. The CDR3: CASSEAIAAYQETQYF. The CDR3 DNA reads TGTGCCAGCAGTGAAGCCATAGCGGCGTACCAAGAGACCCAGTACTTC.

The rearrangement joins TRBV5-6 to TRBJ1-2; a weak D match, TRBD1 (6 bases). Deletions cut 4 bases from V and 1 base from J, with 20 bases between. Germline assignment: CDR1 SGHDT and CDR2 YYEEEE. The CDR3 is made up of 17 amino acids. The CDR3 sequence is CASSGRGSGRLNYGYTF. CDR3 bases: TGTGCCAGCAGCGGAAGGGGGTCGGGGCGACTTAACTATGGCTACACCTTC.

This sequence joins TRBV7-2 and TRBJ1-2, with no clear D. With 5 bases removed from V and 7 bases from J, the gap between germline ends came to 11 bases. This CDR3 has 12 residues. The germline V gene has CDR1 SGHTA and CDR2 FQGNSA. The CDR3 coding sequence is TGTGCCAGCAGCGAGAGACTGGGTGGCTACACCTTC. It encodes CASSERLGGYTF.

This chain connects TRBV10-2 to TRBJ1-2; the D is unclear. The CDR3 has 14 residues. CDR1 is WSHSY and CDR2 is SAAADI in the germline V gene. Trimming left V 3 bases short and J 8 bases short, with 16 bases between. CDR3 in amino acids: CASSEPVVTRGYTF. The CDR3 coding sequence is TGCGCCAGCAGTGAACCGGTAGTAACTAGGGGCTACACCTTC.

V is TRBV27 and J is TRBJ1-2; 10 positions agree with TRBD1. CDR3 length: 15 residues. Germline values: CDR1 MNHEY, CDR2 SMNVEV (reference sequence). With V trimmed by 0 bases and J by 3 bases, 1 base remained unmatched. This CDR3 is CASSLSGTGDYGYTF. The CDR3 region has the DNA TGTGCCAGCAGTTTATCGGGGACAGGGGACTATGGCTACACCTTC.

This chain uses TRBV10-2 with TRBJ2-1, with 11 bases lining up with TRBD2. The CDR3 runs to 17 residues. The V gene's germline CDR1 is WSHSY and CDR2 SAAADI. J lost 4 bases, V lost 6 bases, and 11 bases had no gene match. The CDR3 region is CASRGGLAGGRYNEQFF. The CDR3 coding sequence is TGCGCCAGCAGGGGGGGTTTAGCGGGAGGGAGGTACAATGAGCAGTTCTTC.

This clone was counted between two and nine times. Written as DNA, the CDR3 is TGTGCCAGCAGTTCCCGGCGCGGGGGGCCTAATTCACCCCTCCACTTT. Protein sequence: CASSSRRGGPNSPLHF. This chain joins TRBV6-5 and TRBJ1-6, with D possibly matching TRBD1 (6 bases). V shed 4 bases and J shed 6 bases, with 16 bases lying between them. CDR1 is MNHEY and CDR2 is SVGAGI in the germline V gene. The CDR3 is made up of 16 amino acids.

V is TRBV20-1 and J is TRBJ1-2, with D perhaps TRBD1 (5 bases). The CDR3 spans 13 residues. The germline CDR1 and CDR2 sequences are DFQATT and SNEGSKA (reference sequence). Trimming removed 3 bases from V and 7 bases from J, with 15 bases in between. CDR3 loop: CSASVGGAAGYTF. The CDR3 nucleotides are TGCAGTGCTAGTGTCGGGGGAGCGGCTGGCTACACCTTC.

This clone was counted a few times. V and J are TRBV28 and TRBJ2-7; possible D gene TRBD2, 6 bases. The germline CDR1 and CDR2 sequences are MDHEN and SYDVKM. Trimming took off 7 bases at V and 3 bases at J, with 10 bases between the two ends. There are 12 residues in the CDR3. CDR3 residues: CASTGRNYEQYF. The CDR3 DNA reads TGTGCCAGCACTGGGAGGAACTACGAGCAGTACTTC.

The CDR3 coding sequence is TGTGCCAGCAGCTCCCTGGGGGGGACTTCCTACGAGCAGTACTTC. Translation gives CASSSLGGTSYEQYF. This chain links TRBV7-8 with TRBJ2-7; TRBD2 matches at 7 bases. Germline V gene sequence: CDR1 SGHVS, CDR2 FQNEAQ. CDR3 size: 15 residues. The V gene end was trimmed by 4 bases and the J gene end by 1 base; junction bases not matched to a gene: 7. The whole variable domain, filled in from reference TRBV7-8 and TRBJ2-7, reads GAGVSQSPRYKVAKRGQDVALRCDPISGHVSLFWYQQALGQGPEFLTYFQNEAQLDKSGLPSDRFFAERPEGSVSTLKIQRTQQEDSAVYLCASSSLGGTSYEQYFGPGTRLTVT.

The chain uses TRBV5-1 and TRBJ2-7; no clear D gene. This CDR3 comprises 14 residues. Between the trimmed V and J ends, which lost 4 bases and 0 bases, there was a span of 11 bases. In germline, CDR1 is SGHRS, CDR2 YFSETQ. CDR3 amino acids: CASSLRPNSYEQYF. In DNA, the CDR3 is TGCGCCAGCAGCCTCCGGCCTAACTCCTACGAGCAGTACTTC.

This clone is a singleton in its sample. The chain combines TRBV4-1 with TRBJ1-6; D is uncertain. V was cut by 0 bases and J by 6 bases, with 12 bases left in between. This CDR3 region has 16 residues. Germline-derived CDR1 and CDR2 are MGHRA and YSYEKL. CDR3 residues: CASSQEPTWPNSPLHF. Written as DNA, the CDR3 is TGCGCCAGCAGCCAAGAGCCCACATGGCCTAATTCACCCCTCCACTTT.

The chain joins TRBV10-3 to TRBJ1-1; D unclear. There are 12 residues in the CDR3. Germline V gene sequence: CDR1 ENHRY, CDR2 SYGVKD. The ends were cut back, 3 bases at V and 7 bases at J, with 9 bases in the middle. The CDR3 is CAISDPGHEAFF. DNA of the CDR3: TGTGCCATCAGTGATCCTGGTCATGAAGCTTTCTTT.

The chain carries TRBV19 and TRBJ2-7; D is tentatively TRBD1 or TRBD2 (5 bases each). Trimming pared 1 base from V and 2 bases from J, leaving 12 bases between. The CDR3 spans 15 residues. Germline CDR1 is LNHDA and CDR2 is SQIVND (reference sequence). The CDR3 loop reads CASSIAGASPYEQYF. Here the CDR3 DNA reads TGTGCCAGTAGTATAGCCGGGGCTTCACCCTACGAGCAGTACTTC.